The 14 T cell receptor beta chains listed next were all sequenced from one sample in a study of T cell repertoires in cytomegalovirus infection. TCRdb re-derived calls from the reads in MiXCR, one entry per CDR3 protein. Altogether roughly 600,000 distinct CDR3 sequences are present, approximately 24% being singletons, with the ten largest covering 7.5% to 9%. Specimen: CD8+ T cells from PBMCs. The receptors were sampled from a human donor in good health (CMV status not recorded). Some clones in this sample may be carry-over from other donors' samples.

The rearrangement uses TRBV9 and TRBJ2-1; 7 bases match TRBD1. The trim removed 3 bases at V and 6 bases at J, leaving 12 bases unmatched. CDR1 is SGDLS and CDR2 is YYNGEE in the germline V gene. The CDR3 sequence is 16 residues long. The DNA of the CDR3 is TGTGCCAGCAGCGACTTTACCGGGACAGAAACCAATGAGCAGTTCTTC. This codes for CASSDFTGTETNEQFF.

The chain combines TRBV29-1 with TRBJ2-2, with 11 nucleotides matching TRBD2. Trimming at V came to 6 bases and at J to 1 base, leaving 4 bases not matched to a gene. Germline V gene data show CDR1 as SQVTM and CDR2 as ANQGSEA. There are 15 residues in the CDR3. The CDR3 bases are TGCAGCGTCGGGACTAGCGGAGAGAACACCGGGGAGCTGTTTTTT. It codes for CSVGTSGENTGELFF.

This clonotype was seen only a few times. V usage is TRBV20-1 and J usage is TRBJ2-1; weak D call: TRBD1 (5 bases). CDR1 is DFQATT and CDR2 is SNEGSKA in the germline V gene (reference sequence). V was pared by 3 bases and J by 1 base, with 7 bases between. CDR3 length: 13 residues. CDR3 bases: TGCAGTGCTAGCAGGGCGTCCTACAATGAGCAGTTCTTC. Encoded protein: CSASRASYNEQFF.

The CDR3 DNA sequence: TGTGCCAGCAGCCAAGAGGAAACCATTGCAACTAATGAAAAACTGTTTTTT. As protein: CASSQEETIATNEKLFF. The V gene is TRBV3-1, the J gene TRBJ1-4; D gene unclear. There are 17 residues in the CDR3. The germline gives CDR1 LGHDT, CDR2 YNNKEL (reference sequence). Trimming pared 0 bases from V and 0 bases from J, leaving 11 bases between.

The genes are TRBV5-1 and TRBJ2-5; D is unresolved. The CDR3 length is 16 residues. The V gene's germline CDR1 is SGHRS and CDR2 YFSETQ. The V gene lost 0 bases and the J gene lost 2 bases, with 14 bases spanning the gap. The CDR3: CASSLAVGAVQETQYF. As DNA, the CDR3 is TGCGCCAGCAGCTTGGCGGTGGGCGCGGTTCAAGAGACCCAGTACTTC.

CDR3 nucleotides: TGTGCCAGCCGAACTACCGGGGGGGGAGGAGATACGCAGTATTTT. It encodes CASRTTGGGGDTQYF. The chain employs TRBV25-1 and TRBJ2-3; the match to TRBD2 covers 8 bases. The CDR3 has 15 residues. V lost 8 bases, J lost 5 bases, and 12 bases stayed unmatched. The germline V gene encodes CDR1 MGHDK and CDR2 SYGVNS.

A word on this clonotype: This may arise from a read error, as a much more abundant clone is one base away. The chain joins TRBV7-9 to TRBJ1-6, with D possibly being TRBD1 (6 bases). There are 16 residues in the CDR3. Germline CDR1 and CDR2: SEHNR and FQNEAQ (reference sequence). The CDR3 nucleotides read TGTGTCAGCAGCATCGACAGGCCGTCCTATAATTCACCCCTCCACTTT. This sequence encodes CVSSIDRPSYNSPLHF.

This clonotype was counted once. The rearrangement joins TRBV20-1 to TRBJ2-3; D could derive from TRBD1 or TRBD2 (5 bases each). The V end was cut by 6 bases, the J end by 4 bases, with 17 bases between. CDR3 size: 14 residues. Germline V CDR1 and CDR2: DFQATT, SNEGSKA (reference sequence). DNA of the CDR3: TGCAGTGCCCTTAGTGAGTTGGGGGCAGATACGCAGTATTTT. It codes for CSALSELGADTQYF.

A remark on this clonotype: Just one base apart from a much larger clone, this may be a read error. The CDR3 region is CASSPVETQYF. CDR3 DNA: TGTGCCAGCAGCCCGGTGGAGACCCAGTACTTC. V is TRBV7-9 and J is TRBJ2-5; D is unresolved. The germline V gene has CDR1 SEHNR and CDR2 FQNEAQ (reference sequence). The CDR3 has 11 residues. V was clipped by 5 bases and J by 5 bases, with 6 bases between them.

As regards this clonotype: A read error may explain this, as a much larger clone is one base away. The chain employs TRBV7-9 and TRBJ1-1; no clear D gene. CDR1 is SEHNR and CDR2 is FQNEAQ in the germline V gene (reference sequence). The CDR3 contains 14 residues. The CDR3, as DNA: TGTGCCAGCAGCTTAGCTGGAATCCACACTGAAACTTTCTTT. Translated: CASSLAGIHTETFF.

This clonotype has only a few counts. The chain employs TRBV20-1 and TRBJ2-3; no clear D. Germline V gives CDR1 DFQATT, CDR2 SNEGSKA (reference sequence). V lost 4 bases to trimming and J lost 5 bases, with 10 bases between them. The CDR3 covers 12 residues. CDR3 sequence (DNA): TGCAGTGCTAAAGCAACGGGAGATACGCAGTATTTT. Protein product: CSAKATGDTQYF.

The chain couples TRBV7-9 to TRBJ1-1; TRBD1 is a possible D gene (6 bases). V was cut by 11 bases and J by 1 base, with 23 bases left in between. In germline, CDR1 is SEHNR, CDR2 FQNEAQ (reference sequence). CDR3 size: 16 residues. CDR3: CAGRGGPLRGNTEAFF. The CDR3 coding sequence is TGTGCCGGCCGGGGGGGGCCTTTGAGGGGGAACACTGAAGCTTTCTTT.

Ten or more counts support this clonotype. This CDR3 is CASSPRGPPNEKLFF. As DNA, the CDR3 is TGTGCCAGCAGCCCCAGAGGGCCCCCTAATGAAAAACTGTTTTTT. The chain couples TRBV7-8 to TRBJ1-4; no firm D call. The CDR3 consists of 15 residues. Germline loops: CDR1 SGHVS, CDR2 FQNEAQ. V lost 5 bases to trimming and J lost 3 bases, with 13 bases between them.

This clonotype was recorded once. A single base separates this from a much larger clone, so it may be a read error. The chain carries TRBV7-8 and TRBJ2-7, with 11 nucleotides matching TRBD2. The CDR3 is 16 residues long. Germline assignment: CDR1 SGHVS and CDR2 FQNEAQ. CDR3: CGSSDRLAGRTYEQYV. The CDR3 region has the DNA TGTGGCAGCAGCGACCGACTAGCGGGGAGAACCTACGAGCAGTACGTC.